The clone carrying this T cell receptor (beta chain) has a handful of counts. Antigen unknown. The record originates from a study of spatial heterogeneity in lung cancer. Study-wide background: Detected beta-chain sequences consistently exceeded alpha-chain sequences. Points from the study as a whole: Ubiquitous expanded tumor TCRs surfaced in blood more at resection than they did at follow-up.

The CDR3 contains 14 residues. CDR1 and CDR2 from the germline V gene are MNHEY and SVGEGT. V shed 7 bases, J shed 4 bases, and the junction held 7 bases outside the gene matches. TCRdb passed the 5' RACE reads through MiXCR, listing each CDR3 protein once. The profile shows about 85,000 distinct CDR3 sequences, approximately 21% of them singletons. As for time point: sample taken at primary tumor resection. Researchers sequenced whole RNA taken from tumor, nontumor lung or frozen PBMC without sorting. Samples were obtained from some 70 donors, all untreated early-stage non-small cell lung cancer patients.

The chain carries TRBV6-2 or TRBV6-3 and TRBJ2-3; 8 nucleotides align to TRBD2. The TCR was taken from a male donor with early-stage non-small cell lung cancer. The sample here was PBMCs, taken at surgery. As DNA, the CDR3 is TGTGCCAGCAAAGGGACTAGGAACTCAGATACGCAGTATTTT. Protein: CASKGTRNSDTQYF.